This TCR beta chain emerged from a study of blood T cell repertoires in COVID-19 (dated by TCRdb to the early 2020s). In the study overall: Samples covering the acute and convalescent phases of COVID-19 were provided by collaborators in the United States, Italy and Spain. Where available, HLA class I and class II types were taken from metadata supplied by the sample provider and were not determined by assay-based typing. Samples came from the ongoing ImmuneRACE study (first 160 participants) plus 1,254 subjects from 6 global collaborators. The sample metadata nearly always contained a de-identified subject ID, COVID-19 status, age in years and sex. Subjects who had been exposed to COVID-19, were actively infected with it, or had recovered from it provided the deeply sampled blood TCRbeta repertoires that made up the dataset. The material from the prospective study consisted of cDNA or gDNA derived from T cells, B-cell-depleted T cells, or PBMCs. The repertoires were released in a freely available public database intended as a resource for research on the immune response to SARS-CoV-2. Study-wide findings and limitations: Clinical and demographic metadata were provided uncurated, with the amount varying by source and participant.

Whole blood was collected in K2EDTA tubes by collaborating institutions according to the institutions' own protocols. For TCRbeta analysis, collaborators shipped samples in one of three forms: frozen whole blood, isolated PBMCs, or DNA extracted from either of those sample types. CDR1 is given as SGHDT and CDR2 as YYEEEE, both from the germline V gene. Spanning cysteine to phenylalanine, the CDR3 consists of 15 amino acids. The CDR3 DNA has 45 bases and is translated from base 1. The germline V end is reduced by 4 bases and the J end by 4 bases; junction bases left unmatched: 7. TCRbeta CDR3 regions were amplified from genomic DNA using the immunoSEQ Assay, a bias-controlled multiplex PCR. The published analysis was carried out like this. The number of nucleated cells in each sample was estimated from the amplification of reference gene primers within the assay. To quantify the absolute abundance of each unique TCRbeta CDR3 rearrangement, sequence reads were collapsed and filtered. Productive Simpson clonality was computed per sample as the square root of Simpson's diversity index over productive rearrangements. The immuneACCESS repertoire file appears here via TCRdb, limited to in-frame rearrangements. These files lack a portion of the clones; in checked studies, under half of the deficit traces to unresolved V genes, and the cause of the others is not known. The V and J calls and the clone size are those of that table, but D and trimming were determined from the DNA. The sample has under 200,000 clones on record, approximately 84% of them singletons. 11% to 15% of the sample is taken by the ten largest.

Comment on this clone: Its specific antigen is unknown. No clone much larger than this one lies a single base away; base qualities are absent.

The sequenced sample was peripheral blood. The V gene is TRBV5-6 and the J gene is TRBJ2-1; 8 nucleotides in the junction match TRBD2. The sequence came from a man between 18 and 29 years old with active or convalescent COVID-19. The CDR3 protein: CASSRGLGPYNEQFF. The nucleotides read TGTGCCAGCAGCCGGGGACTAGGCCCTTACAATGAGCAGTTCTTC.